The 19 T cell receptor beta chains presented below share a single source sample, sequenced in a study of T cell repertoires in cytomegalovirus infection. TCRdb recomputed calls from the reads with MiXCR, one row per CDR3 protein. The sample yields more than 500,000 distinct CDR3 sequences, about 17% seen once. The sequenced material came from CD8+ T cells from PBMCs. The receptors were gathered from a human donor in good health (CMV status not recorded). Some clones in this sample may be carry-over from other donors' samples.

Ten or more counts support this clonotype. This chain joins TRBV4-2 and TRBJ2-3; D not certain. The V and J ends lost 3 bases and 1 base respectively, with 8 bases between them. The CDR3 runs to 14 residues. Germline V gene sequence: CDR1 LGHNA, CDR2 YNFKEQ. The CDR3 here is CASSHTERTDTQYF. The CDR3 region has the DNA TGTGCCAGCAGCCATACCGAACGCACAGATACGCAGTATTTT.

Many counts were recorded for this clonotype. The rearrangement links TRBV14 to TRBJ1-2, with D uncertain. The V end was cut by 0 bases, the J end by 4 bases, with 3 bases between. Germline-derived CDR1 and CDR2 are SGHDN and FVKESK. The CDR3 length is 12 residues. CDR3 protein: CASSQESYGYTF. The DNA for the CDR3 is TGTGCCAGCAGCCAAGAGAGCTATGGCTACACCTTC.

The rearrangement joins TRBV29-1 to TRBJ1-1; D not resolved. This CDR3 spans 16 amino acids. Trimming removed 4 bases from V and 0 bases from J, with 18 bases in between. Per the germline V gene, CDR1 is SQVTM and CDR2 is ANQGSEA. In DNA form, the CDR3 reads TGCAGCGTTGTGGGAACTCCGAGGAATGTGAACACTGAAGCTTTCTTT. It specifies CSVVGTPRNVNTEAFF.

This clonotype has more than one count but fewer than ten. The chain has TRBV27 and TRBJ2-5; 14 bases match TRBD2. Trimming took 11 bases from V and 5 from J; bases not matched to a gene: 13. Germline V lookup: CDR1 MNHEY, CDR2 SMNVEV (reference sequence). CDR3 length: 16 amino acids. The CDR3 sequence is CALVRLAGGPVETQYF. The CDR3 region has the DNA TGTGCCCTCGTCCGACTAGCGGGGGGGCCGGTGGAGACCCAGTACTTC.

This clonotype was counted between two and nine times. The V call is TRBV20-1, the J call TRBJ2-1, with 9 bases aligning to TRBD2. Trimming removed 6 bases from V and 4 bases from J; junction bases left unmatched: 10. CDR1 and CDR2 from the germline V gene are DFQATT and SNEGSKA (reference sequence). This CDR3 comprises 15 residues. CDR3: CSAAQAGGFYNEQFF. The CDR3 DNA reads TGCAGTGCCGCGCAAGCGGGAGGATTTTACAATGAGCAGTTCTTC.

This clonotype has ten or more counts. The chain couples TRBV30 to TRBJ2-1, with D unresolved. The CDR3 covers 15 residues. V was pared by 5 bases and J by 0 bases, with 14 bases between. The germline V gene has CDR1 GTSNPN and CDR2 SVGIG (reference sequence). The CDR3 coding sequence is TGTGCCTGGGTAGCAGTCACCAGCTCCTACAATGAGCAGTTCTTC. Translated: CAWVAVTSSYNEQFF.

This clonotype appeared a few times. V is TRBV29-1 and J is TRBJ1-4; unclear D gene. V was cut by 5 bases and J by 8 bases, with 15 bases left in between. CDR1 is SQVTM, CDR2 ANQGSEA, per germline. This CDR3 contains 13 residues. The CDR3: CSVMGHPREKLFF. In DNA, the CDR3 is TGCAGCGTTATGGGCCATCCCCGGGAAAAACTGTTTTTT.

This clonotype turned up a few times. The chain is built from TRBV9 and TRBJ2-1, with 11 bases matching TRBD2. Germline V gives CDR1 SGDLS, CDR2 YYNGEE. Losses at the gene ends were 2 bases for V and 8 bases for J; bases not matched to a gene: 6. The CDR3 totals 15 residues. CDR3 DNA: TGTGCCAGCAGCGTCACTAGCGGGAGTGGCGATGAGCAGTTCTTC. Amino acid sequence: CASSVTSGSGDEQFF.

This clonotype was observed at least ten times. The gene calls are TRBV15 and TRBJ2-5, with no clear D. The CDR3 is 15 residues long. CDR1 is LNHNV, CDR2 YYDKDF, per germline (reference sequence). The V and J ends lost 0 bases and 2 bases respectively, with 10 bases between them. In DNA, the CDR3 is TGTGCCACCAGCAGAGATCGCGGTGTTCAAGAGACCCAGTACTTC. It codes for CATSRDRGVQETQYF.

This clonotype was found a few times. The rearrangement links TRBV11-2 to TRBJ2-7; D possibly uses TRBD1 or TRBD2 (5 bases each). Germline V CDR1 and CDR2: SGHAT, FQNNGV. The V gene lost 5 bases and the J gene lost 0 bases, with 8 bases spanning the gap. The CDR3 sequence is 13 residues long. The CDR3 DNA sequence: TGTGCCAGCAGCGTGGGACCCTCCTACGAGCAGTACTTC. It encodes CASSVGPSYEQYF. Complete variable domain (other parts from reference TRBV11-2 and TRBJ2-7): EAGVAQSPRYKIIEKRQSVAFWCNPISGHATLYWYQQILGQGPKLLIQFQNNGVVDDSQLPKDRFSAERLKGVDSTLKIQPAKLEDSAVYLCASSVGPSYEQYFGPGTRLTVT.

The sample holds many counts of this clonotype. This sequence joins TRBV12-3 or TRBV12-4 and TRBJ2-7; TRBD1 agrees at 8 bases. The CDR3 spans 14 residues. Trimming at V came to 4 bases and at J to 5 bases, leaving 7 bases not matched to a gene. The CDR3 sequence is CASSSSGGGDEQYF. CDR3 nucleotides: TGTGCCAGCAGTTCGTCAGGGGGCGGCGACGAGCAGTACTTC.

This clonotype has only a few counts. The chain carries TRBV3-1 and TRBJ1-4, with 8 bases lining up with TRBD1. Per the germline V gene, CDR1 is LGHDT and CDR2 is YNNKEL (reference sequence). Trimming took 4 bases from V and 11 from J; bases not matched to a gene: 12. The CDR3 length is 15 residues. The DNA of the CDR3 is TGTGCCAGCAGCCGGCGACAGGGGCCGCCGGATAAACTGTTTTTT. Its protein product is CASSRRQGPPDKLFF.

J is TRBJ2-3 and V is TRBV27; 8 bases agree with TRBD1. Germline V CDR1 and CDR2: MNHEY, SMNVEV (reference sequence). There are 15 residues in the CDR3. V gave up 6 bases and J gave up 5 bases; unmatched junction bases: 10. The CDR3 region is CASRDGTGLIDTQYF. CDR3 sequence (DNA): TGTGCCAGCAGAGATGGGACAGGTCTAATAGATACGCAGTATTTT.

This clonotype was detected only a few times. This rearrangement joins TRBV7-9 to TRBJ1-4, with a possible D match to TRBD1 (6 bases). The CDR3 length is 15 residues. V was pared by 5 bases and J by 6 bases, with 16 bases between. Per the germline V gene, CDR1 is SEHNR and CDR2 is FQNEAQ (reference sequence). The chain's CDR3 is CASSHPGGADEKLFF. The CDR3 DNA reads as TGTGCCAGCAGCCACCCGGGGGGGGCAGATGAAAAACTGTTTTTT.

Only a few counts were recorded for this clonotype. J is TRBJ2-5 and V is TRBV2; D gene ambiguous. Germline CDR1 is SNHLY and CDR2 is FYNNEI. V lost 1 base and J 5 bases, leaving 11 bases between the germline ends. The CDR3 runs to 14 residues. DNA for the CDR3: TGTGCCAGCAGTGAAGTGGTCCCCGAGGAGACCCAGTACTTC. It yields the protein CASSEVVPEETQYF.

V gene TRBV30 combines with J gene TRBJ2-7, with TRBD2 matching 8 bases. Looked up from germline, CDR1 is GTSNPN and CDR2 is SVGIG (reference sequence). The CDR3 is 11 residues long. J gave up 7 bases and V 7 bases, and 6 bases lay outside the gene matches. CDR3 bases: TGTGCCTCGGGGGGGGCTAGGGAGCAGTACTTC. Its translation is CASGGAREQYF.

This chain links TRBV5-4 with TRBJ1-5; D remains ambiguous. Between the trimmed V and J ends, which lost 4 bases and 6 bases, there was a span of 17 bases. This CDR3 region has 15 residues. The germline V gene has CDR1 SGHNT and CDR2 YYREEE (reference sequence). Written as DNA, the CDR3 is TGTGCCAGCAGCCACCCGGAGGCTCAAAGTCAGCCCCAGCATTTT. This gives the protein CASSHPEAQSQPQHF.

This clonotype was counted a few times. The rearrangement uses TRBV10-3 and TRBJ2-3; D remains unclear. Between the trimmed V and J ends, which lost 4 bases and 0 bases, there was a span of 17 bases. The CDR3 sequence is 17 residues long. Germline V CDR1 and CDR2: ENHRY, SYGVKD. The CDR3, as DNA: TGTGCCATCAGTGGGCTGGGTCAAAACCCTAGCACAGATACGCAGTATTTT. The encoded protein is CAISGLGQNPSTDTQYF.

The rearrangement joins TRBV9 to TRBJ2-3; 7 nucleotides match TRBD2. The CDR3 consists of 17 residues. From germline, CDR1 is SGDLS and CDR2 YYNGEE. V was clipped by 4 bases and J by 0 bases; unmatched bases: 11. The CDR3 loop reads CASSSLMGGSSTDTQYF. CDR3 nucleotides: TGTGCCAGCAGCTCCCTAATGGGAGGGTCTAGCACAGATACGCAGTATTTT.